What follows are 20 T cell receptor beta chains derived from one specimen sequenced in a study of blood T cell repertoires in COVID-19. Measured with immunoSEQ multiplex PCR; TCRdb has only the in-frame clones, and not every one. The top ten hold approximately 16% of the sample, which has about 200,000 clones, roughly 79% seen once. The specimen sequenced was PBMCs or T cells enriched from blood (not recorded which). Every receptor here comes from a man in his forties or fifties who had recovered from COVID-19.

This chain connects TRBV4-3 to TRBJ2-7, with D possibly TRBD2 on 7 matching bases. CDR3 length: 15 amino acids. V was cut by 3 bases and J by 1 base, with 13 bases left in between. Looked up from germline, CDR1 is LGHNA and CDR2 is YSLEER. The CDR3 sequence is CASSQGGGHSYEQYF. Here the CDR3 DNA reads TGCGCCAGCAGCCAGGGGGGGGGACATTCCTACGAGCAGTACTTC.

The rearrangement joins TRBV5-4 to TRBJ2-7; TRBD2 agrees at 13 bases. With V trimmed by 2 bases and J by 5 bases, 4 bases remained unmatched. From germline, CDR1 is SGHNT and CDR2 YYREEE (reference sequence). The CDR3 loop spans 15 amino acids. DNA of the CDR3: TGTGCCAGCAGCTTTAAACTAGCGGGGGGGCACGAGCAGTACTTC. It encodes CASSFKLAGGHEQYF.

Written as DNA, the CDR3 is TGTGCCAGCAGTGAAGGGGGAGAAAACACTGAAGCTTTCTTT. Amino acid sequence: CASSEGGENTEAFF. The chain combines TRBV6-1 with TRBJ1-1; D not certain. The germline V gene encodes CDR1 MNHNS and CDR2 SASEGT. V lost 1 base and J lost 2, with 8 bases in between. This CDR3 has 14 amino acids.

The chain recombines TRBV24-1 with TRBJ2-5; TRBD2 aligns across 10 bases. Per the germline V gene, CDR1 is KGHDR and CDR2 is SFDVKD. V lost 2 bases to trimming and J lost 5 bases; unmatched junction nucleotides: 7. This CDR3 has 16 residues. The CDR3 loop is CATSDSPGLARETQYF. CDR3 DNA sequence: TGTGCCACCAGTGATTCACCGGGACTAGCGCGGGAGACCCAGTACTTC.

This clone came up once. The chain links TRBV28 to TRBJ2-3, with 15 bases matching TRBD2. V was clipped by 3 bases and J by 0 bases; unmatched bases: 4. The CDR3 runs 18 residues. Germline V gene lookup returns CDR1 MDHEN and CDR2 SYDVKM. The CDR3 DNA reads TGTGCCAGCAGTTTTATCGGACTAGCGGGGGGGAGCACAGATACGCAGTATTTT. This codes for CASSFIGLAGGSTDTQYF. The full variable domain, rest sourced from reference TRBV28 and TRBJ2-3, is DVKVTQSSRYLVKRTGEKVFLECVQDMDHENMFWYRQDPGLGLRLIYFSYDVKMKEKGDIPEGYSVSREKKERFSLILESASTNQTSMYLCASSFIGLAGGSTDTQYFGPGTRLTVL.

V gene TRBV5-4 combines with J gene TRBJ2-7; perhaps TRBD1 as D (5 bases). V dropped 4 bases and J dropped 2 bases, with 13 bases sitting between them. Germline V gene data show CDR1 as SGHNT and CDR2 as YYREEE (reference sequence). CDR3 size: 14 residues. CDR3 bases: TGTGCCAGCAGCCTCGACAGTTCCACCTACGAGCAGTACTTC. Its translation: CASSLDSSTYEQYF. The complete variable domain, with remaining parts taken from reference TRBV5-4 and TRBJ2-7, reads ETGVTQSPTHLIKTRGQQVTLRCSSQSGHNTVSWYQQALGQGPQFIFQYYREEENGRGNFPPRFSGLQFPNYSSELNVNALELDDSALYLCASSLDSSTYEQYFGPGTRLTVT.

In its sample, this clone was seen once. V usage is TRBV11-3 and J usage is TRBJ2-1; weak D call: TRBD1 (5 bases). Germline loops: CDR1 SGHNT, CDR2 YENEEA. The CDR3 spans 15 residues. With 2 bases removed from V and 4 bases from J, the gap between germline ends came to 12 bases. The CDR3 loop reads CASSLHQGPYNEQFF. The CDR3 DNA is TGTGCCAGCAGCTTACATCAGGGCCCATACAATGAGCAGTTCTTC.

This chain connects TRBV9 to TRBJ2-7; 9 bases are shared with TRBD1. Germline V gives CDR1 SGDLS, CDR2 YYNGEE. V dropped 4 bases and J dropped 6; count of bases not matched to a gene: 8. CDR3 length equals 14 residues. The CDR3 region has the DNA TGTGCCAGCAGCACATCCGGGACAGGGTCCGAGCAGTACTTC. Encoded protein: CASSTSGTGSEQYF.

This sequence joins TRBV6-1 and TRBJ2-1, with 8 bases identical to TRBD2. V was clipped by 4 bases and J by 7 bases; unmatched bases: 21. The CDR3 runs to 19 residues. The germline V gene has CDR1 MNHNS and CDR2 SASEGT. The DNA of the CDR3 is TGTGCCAGCAGTGGGAGACTTGCGGGGGGTTCCGGGGGCGTGAATGAGCAGTTCTTC. Amino acids: CASSGRLAGGSGGVNEQFF.

V usage is TRBV21-1 and J usage is TRBJ2-1; TRBD2 reflects the table's D call only, with no check against the DNA. TRBV21-1 represents a pseudogene. The CDR3 extends over 18 amino acids. The DNA for the CDR3 is TGTGCCAGCAGCCCCAAACCTGGACTATCGAGCTCCTACAATGAGCAGTTCTTC. Protein: CASSPKPGLSSSYNEQFF.

This chain links TRBV5-1 with TRBJ2-3; TRBD2 matches at 13 bases. The length of the CDR3 is 13 residues. V gave up 4 bases and J gave up 11 bases; unmatched junction bases: 4. CDR1 is SGHRS and CDR2 is YFSETQ in the germline V gene. The DNA for the CDR3 is TGCGCCAGCAGCGTAGGGACTAGCGGGGTGCAGTATTTT. As protein: CASSVGTSGVQYF.

This chain connects TRBV6-5 to TRBJ2-5; D gene unclear. The CDR3 spans 13 residues. Trimming pared 6 bases from V and 0 bases from J, leaving 8 bases between. Germline assignment: CDR1 MNHEY and CDR2 SVGAGI. The CDR3 nucleotides are TGTGCCAGCAGCCCAATGTACCAAGAGACCCAGTACTTC. As protein: CASSPMYQETQYF.

This clone was seen only once. J is TRBJ2-3 and V is TRBV19; 11 nucleotides line up with TRBD2. The CDR3 extends over 15 amino acids. V shed 8 bases and J 0 bases; nucleotides not matched to a gene: 4. Per the germline V gene, CDR1 is LNHDA and CDR2 is SQIVND (reference sequence). The CDR3 protein is CASFSGRGSTDTQYF. The DNA of the CDR3 is TGTGCCAGTTTTAGCGGGAGGGGAAGCACAGATACGCAGTATTTT.

The V call is TRBV30, the J call TRBJ2-7, with 11 bases identical to TRBD2. The CDR3 length is 15 residues. Germline CDR1 GTSNPN, CDR2 SVGIG (reference sequence). With V trimmed by 3 bases and J by 2 bases, 6 bases remained unmatched. CDR3 sequence (DNA): TGTGCCTGGAGCGATGGGACTAGCGGAGCCTACGAGCAGTACTTC. It codes for CAWSDGTSGAYEQYF.

The chain employs TRBV3-1 (or the pseudogene TRBV3-2) and TRBJ1-2, with 7 bases identical to TRBD1. This CDR3 is built from 15 residues. The germline V gene has CDR1 LGHDT and CDR2 YNNKEL (reference sequence). With V trimmed by 2 bases and J by 4 bases, 7 bases remained unmatched. Here the CDR3 reads CASSQRGGAGYGYTF. The CDR3 DNA reads TGTGCCAGCAGCCAACGAGGGGGCGCCGGCTATGGCTACACCTTC.

The V call is TRBV5-1, the J call TRBJ2-3; 7 positions agree with TRBD1. Unmatched junction bases numbered 2, after V lost 1 base and J lost 3 bases. Germline values: CDR1 SGHRS, CDR2 YFSETQ. The CDR3 length is 14 residues. CDR3 sequence: CASSLTGVTDTQYF. The CDR3 DNA follows: TGCGCCAGCAGCTTGACAGGGGTAACAGATACGCAGTATTTT.

The CDR3 DNA sequence: TGTGCCAGCAGTAGGACAGGGGGACCGAAGTACTTC. This gives the protein CASSRTGGPKYF. J is TRBJ2-5 and V is TRBV2; 10 positions match TRBD1. From germline, CDR1 is SNHLY and CDR2 FYNNEI. This CDR3 spans 12 amino acids. V gave up 5 bases and J gave up 12 bases; unmatched junction bases: 6.

The CDR3 is CAWRTGGHHEQFF. DNA of the CDR3: TGTGCCTGGAGAACGGGAGGGCACCATGAGCAGTTCTTC. The rearrangement links TRBV30 to TRBJ2-1; 8 nucleotides agree with TRBD2. CDR3 size: 13 residues. Trimming took 3 bases from V and 8 from J; bases not matched to a gene: 6. Germline V gives CDR1 GTSNPN, CDR2 SVGIG (reference sequence).

The chain carries TRBV7-2 and TRBJ1-4; TRBD1 might be the D (6 bases). Germline CDR1 reads SGHTA; CDR2 reads FQGNSA. This CDR3 has 14 amino acids. V shed 5 bases and J shed 7 bases, with 14 bases lying between them. DNA for the CDR3: TGTGCCAGCAGCCCTTGGGTAGGGGGTGAAAAACTGTTTTTT. Protein: CASSPWVGGEKLFF.

The chain has TRBV7-9 and TRBJ2-1; D is unresolved. CDR1 is SEHNR, CDR2 FQNEAQ, per germline (reference sequence). The CDR3 spans 14 residues. V gave up 5 bases and J gave up 0 bases, with 8 bases separating them. CDR3 bases: TGTGCCAGCAGCCCAAGGAGCTCCTACAATGAGCAGTTCTTC. Protein sequence: CASSPRSSYNEQFF. Variable domain in full (rest from reference TRBV7-9 and TRBJ2-1): DTGVSQNPRHKITKRGQNVTFRCDPISEHNRLYWYRQTLGQGPEFLTYFQNEAQLEKSRLLSDRFSAERPKGSFSTLEIQRTEQGDSAMYLCASSPRSSYNEQFFGPGTRLTVL.